The subject of this entry is one T cell receptor (beta chain). What antigen it recognizes has not been identified. Within one base of it there is no much larger clone, and no base qualities were kept. To prepare the library, 5' RACE was applied. A second PCR of about 7 to 12 cycles was run with a J-beta primer mix and a sample-barcoded 5' primer. Each TCR beta cDNA molecule received a unique molecular identifier from a template-switch 5' adaptor carrying 12 random nucleotides. Each sample yielded at least 2.5 million CDR3-containing paired-end reads. First-strand cDNA was synthesized from all RNA with the Mint cDNA synthesis kit, primed by a TRBC-specific oligonucleotide. Following uracil-DNA glycosylase treatment, all cDNA underwent a first 18-cycle PCR with the universal primers M1SS and BC2_uni_R. As for the authors' bioinformatics: Each sample was normalized by randomly selecting 1 million high-quality reads, each carrying a distinct molecular identifier. Instead of being binned into consensus sequences, reads that shared molecular identifiers were thrown out. MiTCR, run with a Q25 quality threshold and the strictest error-elimination algorithm, handled CDR3 identification, clonotype clustering and error correction. A nonparametric unseen species model with Euler transformation was used to estimate a lower bound on total TCR beta diversity. TCRdb trimmed public reads at Q25 via fastp, called clones via MiXCR and kept in-frame beta chains. Each entry merges the rows of one CDR3 protein and shows their most common DNA and genes. These V and J calls are TCRdb output, not the study's own analysis. Present in this sample are 1.5 million to 2 million distinct CDR3 sequences, about two fifths of which were seen just once. The biggest ten clones account for 23% of the sample.

The CDR3 goes from the cysteine to the phenylalanine over 15 residues. Just CDR3 DNA is preserved here, 45 bases in frame from base 1. Reading the germline V gene (reference sequence) gives CDR1 LNHNV and CDR2 YYDKDF. V lost 0 bases and J lost 6 bases; the stretch between them is 14 bases long. Donors were a few dozen systemically healthy Caucasian individuals from Russia aged roughly 6 to 90 years. Each donor gave 8.5 to 10 milliliters of peripheral blood, collected into EDTA-treated Vacutainer tubes. Ficoll-Paque density-gradient centrifugation was used to isolate PBMCs, with at least 7 million per sample. Total RNA, at least 6 micrograms per sample, was extracted from PBMCs with Trizol reagent. For every donor, an aliquot of PBMCs went through flow cytometry to measure the percentages of naive CD45RAhigh/CD27high T cells. This specimen comes from a study of blood T cells in healthy people across ages (dated by TCRdb to 2014 to 2015). Looking at the study overall: Template switching captured roughly one uniquely barcoded TCR beta cDNA molecule per two T cells in model experiments. To avoid experimental bias, donors of different ages were distributed randomly across sequencing lanes. The donors were split into four age groups: young (average around 15 years), middle-aged (roughly 40), aged (approximately 60) and long-lived (more than 80). For two donors (one aged 18 to 30 and one aged 80 or older), the study analyzed two additional independent replicas of 1 million unique cDNA reads from the same blood draw. The study measured age-related changes in TCR beta repertoire diversity using deep sequencing normalized with unique cDNA molecular identifiers.

Overall study results and their limits: Conclusive comparison of naive and antigen-experienced compartments was prevented by the profiling of bulk unsorted PBMCs. Because donor CMV infection status was unknown, age-related changes in expanded clonotypes were potentially confounded. Observed TCR beta diversity per million T cells fell roughly linearly with age, and a significant reduction was already apparent by age roughly 40. Estimates of total diversity based on one million sequenced T cells were regarded as lower bounds and as underestimates. A strong correlation was found between observed TCR beta diversity and the percentage of naive T cells measured by flow cytometry. Compared with the aged group, more naive CD4+ T cells, fewer expanded clones and increased TCR diversity were shown by the long-lived group, suggesting age selection.

The chain couples TRBV15 to TRBJ1-2, with the D gene not confidently named. The source of this sequence is a human donor in good health. Sequencing used blood. The DNA sequence follows: TGTGCCACCAGCAGAGATTTGTCCCCGATTAATGGCTACACCTTC. Its translation reads: CATSRDLSPINGYTF.